This T cell receptor beta chain was obtained from a study of brain T cells in children with intractable seizures. The time point denotes: blood from clinic visit 5 months post-surgery; TSC patient then seizure free. The sequenced cases were selected for having the highest brain T cell transcript signatures. A remark on this clone: Its target is not known.

Clones were sequenced by immunoSEQ multiplex PCR, and TCRdb holds only the in-frame ones, with some missing. The sample lists 300,000 to 400,000 clones, 85% to 95% seen once, with 5% to 7% in the top ten. The length of the CDR3 is 14 residues. V lost 10 bases, J lost 6 bases, and 22 bases lay in between. The germline gives CDR1 ENHRY, CDR2 SYGVKD. Study-wide points: Patients' HCMV serostatus was unknown; virus specificity rests on CDR3 similarity alone. Clones missing pre-surgery may reflect undersampling of that blood sample.

This sample comprised peripheral blood, obtained about 5 months after surgery. The receptor was isolated from a boy in the first two years of life with tuberous sclerosis and intractable seizures. The V gene is TRBV10-3, the J gene TRBJ2-7, with TRBD2 as a possible D gene (7 bases). As DNA, the CDR3 is TGTGCCACCCAAGACCTGGGGGGGCCGAGCGAGCAGTACTTC. Encoded protein: CATQDLGGPSEQYF.